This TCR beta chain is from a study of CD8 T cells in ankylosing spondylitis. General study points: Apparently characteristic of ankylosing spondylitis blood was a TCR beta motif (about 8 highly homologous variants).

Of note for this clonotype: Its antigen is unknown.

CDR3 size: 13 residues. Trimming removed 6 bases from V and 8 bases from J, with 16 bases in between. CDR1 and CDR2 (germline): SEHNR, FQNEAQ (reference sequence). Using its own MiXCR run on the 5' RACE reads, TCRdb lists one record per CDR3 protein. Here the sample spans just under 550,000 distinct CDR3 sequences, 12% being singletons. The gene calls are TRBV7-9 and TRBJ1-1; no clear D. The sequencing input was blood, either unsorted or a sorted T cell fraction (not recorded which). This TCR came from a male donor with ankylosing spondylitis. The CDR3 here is CASSLDSIQEAFF. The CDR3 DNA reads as TGTGCCAGCAGTCTGGACTCCATCCAAGAAGCTTTCTTT.